Below, 26 T cell receptor beta chains from the same sample are listed, as sequenced in a study of OX40 agonist ivuxolimab in advanced cancers. The library was built by means of the immunoSEQ multiplex PCR assay. Here the immuneACCESS table is served through TCRdb, limited to in-frame sequences with V and J called. Missing clones are a known gap in these copies; in checked studies unresolved V genes cover under half, and the rest lacks a known reason. For this sample the table gives under 75,000 clones, of which around 80% were detected only once. Together, the top ten hold 1% of the sample. The source material was CD4+ or CD8+ T cells sorted from blood, sampled in a trial of the OX40 agonist ivuxolimab. Every receptor here comes from an adult with an advanced solid tumor such as melanoma, head and neck, liver or kidney cancer.

The rearrangement links TRBV15 to TRBJ2-7; 7 nucleotides match TRBD1. The germline V gene has CDR1 LNHNV and CDR2 YYDKDF (reference sequence). After removal of 5 bases from V and 0 bases from J, the junction contained 7 bases not matched to a gene. This CDR3 contains 15 residues. In DNA form, the CDR3 reads TGTGCCACCAGCGGGAGACAGGGCCGCTCCTACGAGCAGTACTTC. Translated, it gives CATSGRQGRSYEQYF.

This clone appeared once. The J gene is TRBJ1-2, the V gene TRBV11-2; 7 bases match TRBD1. The germline V gene encodes CDR1 SGHAT and CDR2 FQNNGV. V lost 5 bases to trimming and J lost 4 bases; unmatched junction nucleotides: 13. The CDR3 covers 16 residues. The CDR3 loop reads CASSPNRGGGPYGYTF. CDR3 in DNA: TGTGCCAGCAGCCCCAACCGGGGAGGGGGCCCCTATGGCTACACCTTC.

The gene calls are TRBV6-1 and TRBJ2-3; unclear D gene. Trimming took off 0 bases at V and 5 bases at J, with 6 bases between the two ends. This CDR3 has 13 amino acids. Germline lookup yields CDR1 MNHNS and CDR2 SASEGT. Written as DNA, the CDR3 is TGTGCCAGCAGTGAAGCCCGGTTAGATACGCAGTATTTT. It is translated as CASSEARLDTQYF.

This clone turned up a few times. The gene calls are TRBV25-1 and TRBJ1-2; D unresolved. Germline CDR1 and CDR2: MGHDK and SYGVNS. With 1 base removed from V and 1 base from J, the gap between germline ends came to 4 bases. This CDR3 has 13 amino acids. CDR3 coding DNA: TGTGCCAGCAGTGAATCCCTTAACTATGGCTACACCTTC. This gives the protein CASSESLNYGYTF.

This chain joins TRBV5-4 and TRBJ1-4; a weak D match, TRBD1 (5 bases). Trimming removed 2 bases at V and 8 bases at J, with 10 bases between. Germline-derived CDR1 and CDR2 are SGHNT and YYREEE (reference sequence). There are 13 residues in the CDR3. The CDR3 here is CASSFSGGEKLFF. CDR3 DNA sequence: TGTGCCAGCAGCTTTTCCGGGGGGGAAAAACTGTTTTTT.

The CDR3 is CASSRRQGAENTEAFF. The CDR3 nucleotides are TGTGCCAGCTCTCGGAGACAGGGGGCAGAGAACACTGAAGCTTTCTTT. This rearrangement joins TRBV18 to TRBJ1-1; TRBD1 matches 10 bases. This CDR3 comprises 16 residues. Germline CDR1 and CDR2: KGHSH and LQKENI. Trimming at V came to 6 bases and at J to 1 base, leaving 8 bases not matched to a gene.

This sequence joins TRBV7-2 and TRBJ2-7; 7 bases align to TRBD1. Per the germline V gene, CDR1 is SGHTA and CDR2 is FQGNSA. This CDR3 is 14 amino acids long. The ends lost 5 bases at V and 5 bases at J; junction bases unmatched: 9. This CDR3 is CASSPDRAGHEQYF. CDR3 DNA: TGTGCCAGCAGCCCAGACAGGGCTGGCCACGAGCAGTACTTC.

V and J are TRBV6-1 and TRBJ1-2; D is possibly TRBD1 (6 bases). Germline CDR1 is MNHNS and CDR2 is SASEGT. The CDR3 is made up of 13 amino acids. V lost 7 bases and J lost 2, with 11 bases in between. This CDR3 is CASTRTENYGYTF. CDR3 nucleotides: TGTGCCAGCACGAGGACAGAGAACTATGGCTACACCTTC.

The chain links TRBV10-2 to TRBJ2-3, with 7 bases lining up with TRBD2. The CDR3 sequence is 13 residues long. Trimming at V came to 6 bases and at J to 2 bases, leaving 2 bases not matched to a gene. The germline CDR1 and CDR2 sequences are WSHSY and SAAADI. CDR3 nucleotides: TGCGCCAGCAGGCGGGGGACCACAGATACGCAGTATTTT. Translation gives CASRRGTTDTQYF.

V gene TRBV9 combines with J gene TRBJ1-6; 9 bases map to TRBD1. The germline CDR1 and CDR2 sequences are SGDLS and YYNGEE. This CDR3 has 15 amino acids. The junction had 5 bases not matched to a gene; V was cut back by 2 bases and J by 8 bases. CDR3 bases: TGTGCCAGCAGCGTGGGACAGGGTTCTTATTCACCCCTCCACTTT. As protein: CASSVGQGSYSPLHF.

This chain links TRBV6-6 with TRBJ2-1; no definite D call. The CDR3 loop spans 15 amino acids. Germline values: CDR1 MNHNY, CDR2 SVGAGI (reference sequence). The V gene lost 7 bases and the J gene lost 8 bases, with 21 bases spanning the gap. In DNA form, the CDR3 reads TGTGCCAGCATCCAATCCAGCTCCCGGTACGATGAGCAGTTCTTC. Translating gives CASIQSSSRYDEQFF.

As to this clone: The junction differs from germline at one of its ends, possibly a read error. The chain recombines TRBV19 with TRBJ1-5; D is unclear. The CDR3 contains 13 residues. Germline values: CDR1 LNHDA, CDR2 SQIVND (reference sequence). The chain's CDR3 is CASSESPGLSLYF. The CDR3 DNA is TGTGCCAGTAGTGAGTCCCCTGGCCTATCCCTCTACTTT.

The V gene is TRBV5-1, the J gene TRBJ2-1; D remains unclear. The ends were cut back, 0 bases at V and 5 bases at J, with 9 bases in the middle. Germline V gene sequence: CDR1 SGHRS, CDR2 YFSETQ. The CDR3 consists of 14 residues. The CDR3 sequence: CASSLDRPDNEQFF. The CDR3 DNA is TGCGCCAGCAGCTTGGATAGACCTGACAATGAGCAGTTCTTC.

The chain recombines TRBV2 with TRBJ1-1, with D unresolved. The CDR3 totals 14 residues. Trimming took 3 bases from V and 1 from J, leaving 9 bases between them. Germline-derived CDR1 and CDR2 are SNHLY and FYNNEI. The CDR3 loop reads CASSEFQANTEAFF. The CDR3 region has the DNA TGTGCCAGCAGTGAGTTTCAGGCGAACACTGAAGCTTTCTTT.

The rearrangement joins TRBV7-9 to TRBJ2-3, with D perhaps matching TRBD2 (5 bases). Trimming shortened V by 3 bases and J by 4 bases, and 5 bases separated the two germline ends. CDR3 length: 12 amino acids. Germline CDR1 reads SEHNR; CDR2 reads FQNEAQ (reference sequence). CDR3: CASSFGADTQYF. Here the CDR3 DNA reads TGTGCCAGCAGCTTCGGGGCAGATACGCAGTATTTT.

The chain has TRBV27 and TRBJ2-6; D gene unclear. The germline V gene encodes CDR1 MNHEY and CDR2 SMNVEV (reference sequence). Trimming took 2 bases from V and 0 from J, leaving 8 bases between them. CDR3 size: 16 residues. The CDR3 sequence is CASSLTPSSGANVLTF. The DNA of the CDR3 is TGTGCCAGCAGTTTAACGCCTAGCTCTGGGGCCAACGTCCTGACTTTC.

The chain joins TRBV6-1 to TRBJ2-3; 13 nucleotides align to TRBD2. After removal of 2 bases from V and 7 bases from J, the junction contained 6 bases not matched to a gene. The germline V gene has CDR1 MNHNS and CDR2 SASEGT. The CDR3 sequence is 16 residues long. CDR3 sequence reads: CASSETGLAGPNTQYF. Written as DNA, the CDR3 is TGTGCCAGCAGTGAAACGGGACTAGCGGGGCCAAATACGCAGTATTTT.

The J gene is TRBJ2-1, the V gene TRBV29-1; possible D gene TRBD1, 8 bases. Per germline, CDR1 SQVTM and CDR2 ANQGSEA. The V and J ends lost 6 bases and 10 bases respectively, with 25 bases between them. The CDR3 extends over 15 amino acids. The CDR3, as DNA: TGCAGCGTGAAGAGCGGGACAGGCCCTGGGAAGGAGCAGTTCTTC. Translating gives CSVKSGTGPGKEQFF.

The V call is TRBV2, the J call TRBJ1-6; weak D call: TRBD1 (6 bases). The CDR3 spans 13 residues. Germline V gene sequence: CDR1 SNHLY, CDR2 FYNNEI. V lost 6 bases, J lost 4 bases, and 7 bases lay in between. The chain's CDR3 is CASRGQYNSPLHF. The CDR3 DNA follows: TGTGCCAGCAGGGGACAATATAATTCACCCCTCCACTTT.

The rearrangement links TRBV18 to TRBJ2-3; 7 bases line up with TRBD1. The germline gives CDR1 KGHSH, CDR2 LQKENI. The V and J ends lost 3 bases and 5 bases, in that order; junction bases with no gene match: 11. The CDR3 is 16 amino acids. CDR3 residues: CASSPGKGAKVDTQYF. CDR3 DNA: TGTGCCAGCTCACCCGGTAAGGGGGCGAAGGTAGATACGCAGTATTTT.

This clone is a singleton in its sample. The V and J genes are TRBV7-9 and TRBJ1-1; TRBD1 might be the D (6 bases). Germline CDR1 SEHNR, CDR2 FQNEAQ (reference sequence). V lost 4 bases, J lost 3 bases, and 12 bases lay in between. The CDR3 totals 14 residues. The CDR3 DNA reads TGTGCCAGCAGCTACAGGGAGGGGGACACTGAAGCTTTCTTT. Residues: CASSYREGDTEAFF.

The rearrangement links TRBV5-5 to TRBJ1-2; D gene unclear. Germline-derived CDR1 and CDR2 are SGHKS and YYEKEE (reference sequence). The CDR3 loop spans 13 amino acids. The germline V and J ends were trimmed by 2 bases and 2 bases, with 7 bases remaining between them. The CDR3 sequence is CASSFRINYGYTF. DNA for the CDR3: TGTGCCAGCAGCTTTCGGATCAACTATGGCTACACCTTC.

This clone was counted between two and nine times. The chain employs TRBV18 and TRBJ1-2, with TRBD1 identical over 11 bases. The junction had 2 bases not matched to a gene; V was cut back by 1 base and J by 4 bases. CDR1 and CDR2 from the germline V gene are KGHSH and LQKENI. The CDR3 consists of 15 residues. The CDR3 DNA follows: TGTGCCAGCTCACCACGGGACAGGGGGTCCTATGGCTACACCTTC. The encoded protein is CASSPRDRGSYGYTF.

The chain has TRBV5-1 and TRBJ2-1; 8 nucleotides agree with TRBD1. The length of the CDR3 is 16 residues. Germline trimming cut 1 base from V and 4 bases from J; bases unmatched to any gene: 7. Germline CDR1 and CDR2: SGHRS and YFSETQ. The CDR3 sequence: CASSLPGQGPYNEQFF. The CDR3 region has the DNA TGCGCCAGCAGCTTGCCTGGACAGGGTCCTTACAATGAGCAGTTCTTC.

The J gene is TRBJ1-2, the V gene TRBV11-2; TRBD1 aligns across 7 bases. The CDR3 loop spans 13 amino acids. Per germline, CDR1 SGHAT and CDR2 FQNNGV. V shed 3 bases and J 5 bases; nucleotides not matched to a gene: 3. The CDR3 protein is CASSFRDRYGYTF. The CDR3 bases are TGTGCCAGCAGCTTCCGGGACAGATATGGCTACACCTTC. Combining the CDR3 with reference TRBV11-2 and TRBJ1-2 gives the whole variable domain EAGVAQSPRYKIIEKRQSVAFWCNPISGHATLYWYQQILGQGPKLLIQFQNNGVVDDSQLPKDRFSAERLKGVDSTLKIQPAKLEDSAVYLCASSFRDRYGYTFGSGTRLTVV.

The rearrangement links TRBV5-1 to TRBJ1-4, with D perhaps matching TRBD1 (5 bases). V was cut by 3 bases and J by 4 bases, with 10 bases left in between. The CDR3 is made up of 14 amino acids. Germline-derived CDR1 and CDR2 are SGHRS and YFSETQ. DNA for the CDR3: TGCGCCAGCAGCTCGGGACTGTATAATGAAAAACTGTTTTTT. Protein sequence: CASSSGLYNEKLFF.